Listed below are T cell receptor beta chains from one sample, sequenced in a study of OX40 agonist ivuxolimab in advanced cancers. The table came from immunoSEQ multiplex PCR; TCRdb's copy has only in-frame clones and leaves some out. The sample has about 98,000 clones, 85% to 95% seen once. This specimen consisted of CD4+ or CD8+ T cells sorted from blood, obtained in a trial of the OX40 agonist ivuxolimab. The receptors were sampled from an adult with an advanced solid tumor such as melanoma, head and neck, liver or kidney cancer. Each CDR3 is given without its conserved first and last residue.

TRBJ2-4 TRBV7-3 ASSLGGTARNIQY
TRBJ2-3 TRBV20-1 SATRRDTQY
TRBJ2-1 TRBV5-5 ASIQAGGLYNEQF
TRBJ1-5 TRBV28 ASSLWGSPPQH
TRBJ2-1 TRBV21-1 ATRDSGGPESSYNEQF
TRBJ1-3 TRBV4-3 ASSQRKHSGNTIY
TRBJ1-6 TRBV6-6 ASSPTGSRSPLH
TRBJ1-5 TRBV20-1 SAGYIQPQH
TRBJ2-1 TRBV7-2 ASSLDFYNEQF
TRBJ1-2 TRBV18 ASSPSGRHGYT
TRBJ2-1 TRBV5-1 ASSRLTSSYNEQF
TRBJ1-5 TRBV12-5 ASGLVGNQPQH
TRBJ1-1 TRBV6-5 ASNRGWGTEAF
TRBJ1-6 TRBV30 AWSVTGESYNSPLH
TRBJ1-5 TRBV7-6 ASSRQGSNQPQH
TRBJ2-2 TRBV28 ASAGHEFPGELF